The 14 T cell receptor beta chains listed next were all sequenced from one sample in a study of human T cells and chemical hapten exposure. Unfractionated whole blood was the source from which total RNA was extracted. TCRdb reprocessed the 5' RACE reads via MiXCR and lists one record per CDR3 protein. The table has about 140,000 distinct CDR3 sequences, over 3.5% seen once. These receptors were taken from a female donor in good health.

In this sample, this clonotype turned up a few times. V is TRBV21-1 and J is TRBJ1-1; the table's D call, TRBD1, has no DNA check behind it. TRBV21-1 is flagged as a pseudogene. The CDR3 totals 15 residues. In DNA form, the CDR3 reads TGTGCCAGCAGCAGTTTACAGGATTTGGACACTGAAGCTTTCTTT. Its translation: CASSSLQDLDTEAFF.

This clonotype occurred a few times. V and J are TRBV29-1 and TRBJ2-7; D is unclear. The CDR3 extends over 13 amino acids. Per germline, CDR1 SQVTM and CDR2 ANQGSEA. The ends were cut back, 6 bases at V and 0 bases at J, with 12 bases in the middle. This CDR3 is CSVRTGSSYEQYF. The DNA of the CDR3 is TGCAGCGTACGGACCGGGTCCTCCTACGAGCAGTACTTC.

In its sample, this clonotype was seen many times. The chain has TRBV20-1 and TRBJ1-1; TRBD1 might be the D (6 bases). Trimming removed 0 bases from V and 0 bases from J, with 17 bases in between. In germline, CDR1 is DFQATT, CDR2 SNEGSKA (reference sequence). CDR3 length equals 17 residues. The CDR3 bases are TGCAGTGCTAGAGATCCCGGACAGAGAAACATGAACACTGAAGCTTTCTTT. Encoded protein: CSARDPGQRNMNTEAFF.

In this sample, this clonotype turned up a few times. The V gene is TRBV7-9, the J gene TRBJ2-2; D not resolved. The V gene's germline CDR1 is SEHNR and CDR2 FQNEAQ (reference sequence). The CDR3 loop spans 14 amino acids. Trimming pared 5 bases from V and 7 bases from J, leaving 14 bases between. The CDR3 DNA is TGTGCCAGCAGCCCATCCCCAGAGAGCGGGGAGCTGTTTTTT. As protein: CASSPSPESGELFF.

This clonotype came up many times. The chain employs TRBV7-8 and TRBJ1-5; D may be TRBD1 (5 bases). Germline V gene lookup returns CDR1 SGHVS and CDR2 FQNEAQ. The CDR3 spans 13 residues. The V end was cut by 5 bases, the J end by 6 bases, with 11 bases between. The CDR3 region is CASSRGVTQPQHF. The CDR3, as DNA: TGTGCCAGCAGCAGGGGTGTGACTCAGCCCCAGCATTTT.

This clonotype was observed many times. CDR3: CASSERPGPSKDTQYF. CDR3 in DNA: TGTGCCAGCAGCGAACGACCGGGCCCCTCCAAGGATACGCAGTATTTT. The chain uses TRBV2 and TRBJ2-3; no reliable D call. The CDR3 runs 16 residues. Trimming removed 6 bases at V and 6 bases at J, with 22 bases between. Germline-derived CDR1 and CDR2 are SNHLY and FYNNEI.

The gene calls are TRBV10-3 and TRBJ1-4; unclear D gene. The germline gives CDR1 ENHRY, CDR2 SYGVKD. The length of the CDR3 is 14 residues. V was clipped by 10 bases and J by 0 bases, with 12 bases between them. Here the CDR3 DNA reads TGTGCCACCTCCGAACGGTCAACTAATGAAAAACTGTTTTTT. Amino acids: CATSERSTNEKLFF.

At least ten counts were recorded for this clonotype. V and J are TRBV11-3 and TRBJ1-5; TRBD1 might be the D (6 bases). Trimming cost V 5 bases and J 5 bases, with 22 bases left between them. The CDR3 consists of 17 residues. CDR1 is SGHNT, CDR2 YENEEA, per germline. The CDR3 here is CASSIQWGRGFDQPQHF. The CDR3 nucleotides are TGTGCCAGCAGCATACAATGGGGCAGGGGATTCGATCAGCCCCAGCATTTT. The full variable domain, completed using reference TRBV11-3 and TRBJ1-5, is EAGVVQSPRYKIIEKKQPVAFWCNPISGHNTLYWYLQNLGQGPELLIRYENEEAVDDSQLPKDRFSAERLKGVDSTLKIQPAELGDSAVYLCASSIQWGRGFDQPQHFGDGTRLSIL.

This clonotype has at least ten counts. This sequence joins TRBV7-9 and TRBJ1-1; D possibly corresponds to TRBD1 (6 bases). CDR3 length: 15 residues. From germline, CDR1 is SEHNR and CDR2 FQNEAQ (reference sequence). V lost 1 base and J lost 1, with 10 bases in between. The CDR3 protein is CASSLEGGKNTEAFF. DNA of the CDR3: TGTGCCAGCAGCTTAGAGGGGGGCAAGAACACTGAAGCTTTCTTT.

This clonotype was detected ten times or more. The chain joins TRBV7-9 to TRBJ1-6; no firm D call. In germline, CDR1 is SEHNR, CDR2 FQNEAQ (reference sequence). The ends were cut back, 1 base at V and 3 bases at J, with 10 bases in the middle. There are 16 residues in the CDR3. The CDR3, as DNA: TGTGCCAGCAGCTTAGGGCCGGATCTCTATAATTCACCCCTCCACTTT. It encodes CASSLGPDLYNSPLHF.

This clonotype was recorded at least ten times. This chain links TRBV3-1 with TRBJ1-4, with D uncertain. The CDR3 contains 11 residues. Germline CDR1 reads LGHDT; CDR2 reads YNNKEL (reference sequence). Trimming shortened V by 5 bases and J by 8 bases, and 6 bases separated the two germline ends. The CDR3 here is CASSGFEKLFF. The DNA for the CDR3 is TGTGCCAGCAGCGGCTTCGAAAAACTGTTTTTT. The variable domain in full, completed from reference TRBV3-1 and TRBJ1-4, reads DTAVSQTPKYLVTQMGNDKSIKCEQNLGHDTMYWYKQDSKKFLKIMFSYNNKELIINETVPNRFSPKSPDKAHLNLHINSLELGDSAVYFCASSGFEKLFFGSGTQLSVL.

This clonotype occurred many times. CDR3 bases: TGTGCCAGCAGCCGCCCCGTCGGGGAAGCTTTCTTT. Translated, it gives CASSRPVGEAFF. The rearrangement links TRBV12-3 or TRBV12-4 to TRBJ1-1; no firm D call. There are 12 residues in the CDR3. V lost 6 bases, J lost 8 bases, and 13 bases lay in between.

This clonotype has a count of ten or more. The genes are TRBV6-5 and TRBJ1-3; possibly TRBD1 for D (5 bases). Looked up from germline, CDR1 is MNHEY and CDR2 is SVGAGI. Trimming stripped 2 bases from V and 0 bases from J, with 8 bases between. The length of the CDR3 is 15 residues. The CDR3 nucleotides read TGTGCCAGCAGTTACAGAGGGGCCTCTGGAAACACCATATATTTT. Its translation is CASSYRGASGNTIYF.

This clonotype was detected a few times. A clone one base away is much larger, so this may be a read error. CDR3 sequence: CATKSRATGPRYNEQFF. The CDR3 nucleotides read TGTGCCACGAAAAGCCGAGCGACGGGGCCCCGGTACAATGAGCAGTTCTTC. The chain carries TRBV10-3 and TRBJ2-1, with D perhaps TRBD1 or TRBD2 (5 bases each). The CDR3 consists of 17 residues. V was shortened by 10 bases and J by 4 bases, with 26 bases between the two germline ends. The germline V gene has CDR1 ENHRY and CDR2 SYGVKD.